One and the same sample provided the 18 T cell receptor beta chains below, sequenced in a study of blood T cell repertoires in COVID-19 (dated by TCRdb to about 2020). Receptor amplification or capture employed the immunoSEQ multiplex PCR assay. TCRdb provides this immuneACCESS table in a form limited to in-frame rearrangements. Some clones are lacking; in checked studies, under half of them reflect an unresolved V gene, and why the rest are absent is not known. Across this sample there are roughly 26,000 clones, with around 66% seen only once. The leading ten clones occupy less than 7.5% of the sample. The specimen was peripheral blood. The receptors here all came from a man aged 55 to 70 with active or convalescent COVID-19.

This clone came up a few times. The chain links TRBV19 to TRBJ1-2; D not certain. Germline V gives CDR1 LNHDA, CDR2 SQIVND (reference sequence). V was cut by 6 bases and J by 4 bases, with 18 bases left in between. The CDR3 contains 15 residues. The CDR3 loop reads CASSYGSPAGYGYTF. CDR3 nucleotide sequence: TGTGCCAGTAGCTATGGCTCCCCAGCGGGCTATGGCTACACCTTC.

This rearrangement joins TRBV12-5 to TRBJ1-1; D is ambiguous. The CDR3 has 13 residues. The germline V gene encodes CDR1 LGHNT and CDR2 FRNRAP. V was clipped by 7 bases and J by 10 bases, with 19 bases between them. DNA of the CDR3: TGTGCTAGTGCCTCCGTTAACGAGAGGGTAGCTTTCTTT. Translating gives CASASVNERVAFF.

This CDR3 is CASSQEEYKPRQGRDEKLFF. The CDR3 nucleotides read TGCGCCAGCAGCCAAGAAGAGTATAAACCCCGACAGGGCAGGGATGAAAAACTGTTTTTT. The chain uses TRBV4-1 and TRBJ1-4, with 7 bases aligning to TRBD1. With 0 bases clipped from V and 6 bases from J, the junction kept 19 bases outside the gene matches. Germline V gene lookup returns CDR1 MGHRA and CDR2 YSYEKL. The CDR3 spans 20 residues.

The chain links TRBV11-3 to TRBJ2-3; tentatively, D is TRBD2 (6 bases). Trimming pared 5 bases from V and 0 bases from J, leaving 15 bases between. Germline-derived CDR1 and CDR2 are SGHNT and YENEEA. This CDR3 has 16 amino acids. The CDR3 reads CASSLRPGTSTDTQYF. The CDR3 nucleotides are TGTGCCAGCAGCCTCCGACCAGGGACTAGCACAGATACGCAGTATTTT.

The chain combines TRBV7-9 with TRBJ1-1; no clear D gene. The length of the CDR3 is 15 residues. V was pared by 5 bases and J by 4 bases, with 17 bases between. Germline CDR1 reads SEHNR; CDR2 reads FQNEAQ (reference sequence). CDR3 nucleotide sequence: TGTGCCAGCAGCCCCGTGGGAGGGAGGAGCACTGAAGCTTTCTTT. This gives the protein CASSPVGGRSTEAFF.

This clone was detected only a few times. The gene calls are TRBV18 and TRBJ1-2; 7 bases align to TRBD1. Germline-derived CDR1 and CDR2 are KGHSH and LQKENI. The CDR3 runs to 16 residues. Trimming at V came to 3 bases and at J to 0 bases, leaving 7 bases not matched to a gene. Written as DNA, the CDR3 is TGTGCCAGCTCACCTTTCCAGGACAGGTCTAACTATGGCTACACCTTC. Protein: CASSPFQDRSNYGYTF.

The chain's CDR3 is CSVEGGKAGNEQFF. The CDR3 DNA reads TGCAGCGTTGAGGGGGGAAAGGCGGGAAATGAGCAGTTCTTC. The chain joins TRBV29-1 to TRBJ2-1, with D perhaps matching TRBD2 (6 bases). The germline V gene encodes CDR1 SQVTM and CDR2 ANQGSEA. This CDR3 contains 14 residues. Trimming shortened V by 3 bases and J by 7 bases, and 16 bases separated the two germline ends.

This chain's CDR3 is CASSQGTSQTGELFF. DNA for the CDR3: TGCGCCAGCAGCCAAGGTACATCCCAAACCGGGGAGCTGTTTTTT. The chain is built from TRBV4-1 and TRBJ2-2; D is unclear. Deletions cut 1 base from V and 5 bases from J, with 11 bases between. CDR3 length equals 15 residues. Germline V gene data show CDR1 as MGHRA and CDR2 as YSYEKL.

V and J are TRBV5-1 and TRBJ2-2; D gene ambiguous. CDR1 is SGHRS, CDR2 YFSETQ, per germline. The V and J ends lost 1 base and 0 bases respectively, with 7 bases between them. The CDR3 runs 15 residues. The CDR3 DNA reads TGCGCCAGCAGCTTGCTCAGGACGAACACCGGGGAGCTGTTTTTT. Protein product: CASSLLRTNTGELFF.

This chain joins TRBV12-5 and TRBJ1-5, with unresolved D. This CDR3 has 18 residues. Germline V gives CDR1 LGHNT, CDR2 FRNRAP. Trimming cost V 1 base and J 0 bases, with 16 bases left between them. The CDR3 nucleotides are TGTGCTAGTGGTTTGGCCGTATCGACGGGTTATAGCAATCAGCCCCAGCATTTT. Its translation: CASGLAVSTGYSNQPQHF.

The chain employs TRBV2 and TRBJ2-7, with 10 bases aligning to TRBD2. The CDR3 has 15 residues. V dropped 6 bases and J dropped 0; count of bases not matched to a gene: 5. Germline lookup yields CDR1 SNHLY and CDR2 FYNNEI. CDR3 DNA: TGTGCCAGCAGGCCTGGGACTAGCGACTCCTACGAGCAGTACTTC. Translated, it gives CASRPGTSDSYEQYF.

This clone has only a few counts. This chain uses TRBV30 with TRBJ1-2; maybe TRBD1 (6 bases). The CDR3 has 13 residues. V gave up 4 bases and J gave up 8 bases, with 17 bases separating them. Germline-derived CDR1 and CDR2 are GTSNPN and SVGIG (reference sequence). The CDR3 DNA is TGTGCCTGGATCCACAGGGTTTCGGGGGGCTACACCTTC. Protein sequence: CAWIHRVSGGYTF.

This clone is a singleton in its sample. The chain combines TRBV2 with TRBJ2-2; 15 nucleotides align to TRBD2. This CDR3 has 15 amino acids. Germline CDR1 and CDR2: SNHLY and FYNNEI. V lost 6 bases, J lost 5 bases, and 1 base stayed unmatched. The CDR3 loop is CASRGTSGRTGELFF. Written as DNA, the CDR3 is TGTGCCAGCAGAGGGACTAGCGGGAGGACCGGGGAGCTGTTTTTT. The full variable domain, its missing parts supplied by reference TRBV2 and TRBJ2-2, is EPEVTQTPSHQVTQMGQEVILRCVPISNHLYFYWYRQILGQKVEFLVSFYNNEISEKSEIFDDQFSVERPDGSNFTLKIRSTKLEDSAMYFCASRGTSGRTGELFFGEGSRLTVL.

V gene TRBV6-5 combines with J gene TRBJ1-4; 12 nucleotides match TRBD1. J was trimmed by 8 bases and V by 4 bases; bases with no gene match: 5. This CDR3 has 15 residues. Germline V gene data show CDR1 as MNHEY and CDR2 as SVGAGI. The CDR3 protein is CASSSRDRGPEKLFF. The CDR3 DNA reads TGTGCCAGCAGTTCTCGGGACAGGGGGCCCGAAAAACTGTTTTTT.

The gene calls are TRBV29-1 and TRBJ1-3; D possibly corresponds to TRBD1 (5 bases). V gave up 7 bases and J gave up 4 bases, with 8 bases separating them. This CDR3 region has 11 residues. CDR1 is SQVTM, CDR2 ANQGSEA, per germline. This CDR3 is CSGTWGNTIYF. Written as DNA, the CDR3 is TGCAGCGGGACATGGGGAAACACCATATATTTT.

The rearrangement joins TRBV28 to TRBJ2-7; 8 bases are shared with TRBD2. In germline, CDR1 is MDHEN, CDR2 SYDVKM. The trim removed 4 bases at V and 5 bases at J, leaving 4 bases unmatched. CDR3 size: 13 residues. The CDR3 region is CASSWTSSHEQYF. Written as DNA, the CDR3 is TGTGCCAGCAGTTGGACTAGCTCTCACGAGCAGTACTTC.

The DNA of the CDR3 is TGCGCCAGCAGCCCTTTTTCTAGCGGGGCCGACAATGAGCAGTTCTTC. Translation gives CASSPFSSGADNEQFF. J is TRBJ2-1 and V is TRBV5-1, with TRBD2 matching 9 bases. CDR1 and CDR2 (germline): SGHRS, YFSETQ. V was clipped by 4 bases and J by 5 bases; unmatched bases: 10. The CDR3 loop spans 16 amino acids.

Details on this clone: An end of the junction does not agree with germline; a read error may underlie this. The CDR3, as DNA: TGTGCCAGCAGCATAGGGGCACTGAACACTGAAGCTTTCTTT. It codes for CASSIGALNTEAFF. The chain joins TRBV13 to TRBJ1-1; TRBD1 might be the D (5 bases). The CDR3 has 14 amino acids. Germline V gene data show CDR1 as PRHDT and CDR2 as FYEKMQ (reference sequence).